Below, 16 T cell receptor beta chains from the same sample are listed, as sequenced in a study of T-cell memory formation after mild COVID-19. Each CDR3 protein is one row after TCRdb ran MiXCR on the 5' RACE reads. The table includes 450,000 to 650,000 distinct CDR3 sequences, over 20% detected once. Sequencing was done on a sample of PBMCs or a T cell subset sorted from them (not recorded which). Receptors originate from an adult woman who had mild COVID-19 (a few samples of this study predate the infection). Cell type and time point are not known.

Only a few counts were recorded for this clonotype. The chain carries TRBV6-2 or TRBV6-3 and TRBJ2-7; TRBD1 matches 7 bases. The germline gives CDR1 MNHEY, CDR2 SVGEGT. The CDR3 totals 14 residues. J gave up 6 bases and V 5 bases, and 10 bases lay outside the gene matches. The CDR3 DNA is TGTGCCAGCAGTCGACCGGGACAGTCCGGCGAGCAGTACTTC. It codes for CASSRPGQSGEQYF.

This clonotype was detected only a few times. The V gene is TRBV12-3 or TRBV12-4, the J gene TRBJ2-5; no firm D call. CDR3 length: 15 residues. Trimming removed 6 bases from V and 1 base from J, with 15 bases in between. In DNA form, the CDR3 reads TGTGCCAGCAGCCCCCTCTCCGCGGTCCAAGAGACCCAGTACTTC. Its protein product is CASSPLSAVQETQYF.

This chain uses TRBV3-1 with TRBJ1-2; the match to TRBD1 covers 7 bases. The CDR3 has 14 amino acids. The V gene's germline CDR1 is LGHDT and CDR2 YNNKEL (reference sequence). Trimming cost V 3 bases and J 2 bases; bases outside gene matches: 3. DNA of the CDR3: TGTGCCAGCAGCCACTCGGACAGGAACTATGGCTACACCTTC. This translates into CASSHSDRNYGYTF.

This clonotype has only a few counts. J is TRBJ2-1 and V is TRBV6-5, with 13 nucleotides matching TRBD2. This CDR3 has 16 residues. V dropped 6 bases and J dropped 9; count of bases not matched to a gene: 11. The germline V gene encodes CDR1 MNHEY and CDR2 SVGAGI. This chain's CDR3 is CASRRQLAGGPIEQFF. The DNA of the CDR3 is TGTGCCAGCAGGCGGCAACTAGCGGGAGGGCCGATTGAGCAGTTCTTC.

This clonotype was picked up a small number of times. The chain couples TRBV5-1 to TRBJ2-5, with 10 bases lining up with TRBD1. V was clipped by 4 bases and J by 5 bases; unmatched bases: 11. Germline-derived CDR1 and CDR2 are SGHRS and YFSETQ. CDR3 size: 16 residues. CDR3 coding DNA: TGCGCCAGCAGCCAGCCAGACAGGGGGCGCCGGGAGACCCAGTACTTC. The encoded protein is CASSQPDRGRRETQYF.

The chain employs TRBV7-3 and TRBJ2-1; 11 bases line up with TRBD2. The germline gives CDR1 SGHTA, CDR2 FQGTGA. The CDR3 is 13 amino acids. V trimming: 8 bases; J trimming: 6 bases; junction bases outside the gene matches: 3. CDR3 protein: CASQLAGVNEQFF. The CDR3 DNA follows: TGTGCCAGCCAACTAGCGGGAGTCAATGAGCAGTTCTTC.

The table lists this clonotype with a few counts. This sequence joins TRBV12-3 or TRBV12-4 and TRBJ2-1; D ambiguous. Trimming shortened V by 5 bases and J by 3 bases, and 26 bases separated the two germline ends. The CDR3 sequence is 19 residues long. CDR3 nucleotide sequence: TGTGCCAGCAGTCCGCTAGTGAATGACTGGCGGACGCTCTACAATGAGCAGTTCTTC. Its translation is CASSPLVNDWRTLYNEQFF.

The rearrangement joins TRBV5-1 to TRBJ1-5; the match to TRBD1 covers 10 bases. Germline V lookup: CDR1 SGHRS, CDR2 YFSETQ. The J segment lost 7 bases and the V segment lost 4 bases, leaving 11 bases of the junction unmatched. The CDR3 is 16 residues long. CDR3 nucleotide sequence: TGCGCCAGCAGCCCTGCGGGACAGGGGACGGGACAGCCCCAGCATTTT. Translating it yields CASSPAGQGTGQPQHF.

In its sample, this clonotype was seen a few times. This rearrangement joins TRBV15 to TRBJ2-7; 11 bases fit TRBD1. Germline trimming cut 3 bases from V and 2 bases from J; bases unmatched to any gene: 6. This CDR3 has 16 amino acids. Germline CDR1 and CDR2: LNHNV and YYDKDF (reference sequence). DNA of the CDR3: TGTGCCACCAGCAGGAGGGACAGGGGGAGAACCTACGAGCAGTACTTC. Residues: CATSRRDRGRTYEQYF.

This clonotype has a handful of counts. J is TRBJ2-1 and V is TRBV30, with TRBD1 identical over 7 bases. Per germline, CDR1 GTSNPN and CDR2 SVGIG (reference sequence). The V segment lost 5 bases and the J segment 1 base; nucleotides outside the gene matches: 8. The CDR3 runs to 15 residues. The CDR3 region is CAWAPDRLSYNEQFF. The CDR3 region has the DNA TGTGCCTGGGCCCCGGACAGGCTGTCCTACAATGAGCAGTTCTTC.

V and J are TRBV29-1 and TRBJ2-3; 7 bases align to TRBD1. J was trimmed by 1 base and V by 6 bases; bases with no gene match: 7. The CDR3 sequence is 14 residues long. In germline, CDR1 is SQVTM, CDR2 ANQGSEA. CDR3 loop: CSVSSGQGTDTQYF. In nucleotides, the CDR3 is TGCAGCGTGAGCTCCGGACAGGGCACAGATACGCAGTATTTT.

This chain connects TRBV5-1 to TRBJ2-7; 8 bases line up with TRBD1. Looked up from germline, CDR1 is SGHRS and CDR2 is YFSETQ. V gave up 9 bases and J gave up 1 base; unmatched junction bases: 6. This CDR3 spans 13 amino acids. The CDR3 nucleotides read TGCGCCACCTCCCGGACAGGGTCCTACGAGCAGTACTTC. It codes for CATSRTGSYEQYF.

The chain employs TRBV29-1 and TRBJ1-5, with D possibly being TRBD1 (6 bases). Trimming took off 6 bases at V and 4 bases at J, with 10 bases between the two ends. In germline, CDR1 is SQVTM, CDR2 ANQGSEA. The CDR3 length is 12 residues. CDR3 in amino acids: CSVLQGNQPQHF. The CDR3 bases are TGCAGCGTCCTCCAGGGGAATCAGCCCCAGCATTTT.

The J gene is TRBJ2-2, the V gene TRBV7-3; no reliable D call. V dropped 1 base and J dropped 1 base, with 10 bases sitting between them. This CDR3 region has 16 residues. Germline assignment: CDR1 SGHTA and CDR2 FQGTGA. The CDR3 region has the DNA TGTGCCAGCAGCTTAAGTCGGCCAAGGAACACCGGGGAGCTGTTTTTT. Translation gives CASSLSRPRNTGELFF. The full variable domain, with the rest looked up from reference TRBV7-3 and TRBJ2-2, is GAGVSQTPSNKVTEKGKYVELRCDPISGHTALYWYRQSLGQGPEFLIYFQGTGAADDSGLPNDRFFAVRPEGSVSTLKIQRTERGDSAVYLCASSLSRPRNTGELFFGEGSRLTVL.

This clonotype was found a few times. The chain links TRBV12-3 or TRBV12-4 to TRBJ1-1; D perhaps matches TRBD1 (6 bases). The V end was cut by 7 bases, the J end by 4 bases, with 16 bases between. This CDR3 is 14 amino acids long. The CDR3 DNA sequence: TGTGCCAGCACTCCCCTGAGGGGGGGCACTGAAGCTTTCTTT. It encodes CASTPLRGGTEAFF.

This clonotype occurred once. The rearrangement joins TRBV5-6 to TRBJ2-2; 8 bases line up with TRBD1. CDR1 and CDR2 (germline): SGHDT, YYEEEE. The ends lost 2 bases at V and 5 bases at J; junction bases unmatched: 14. The CDR3 consists of 18 residues. This CDR3 is CASSFFVGQGLYTGELFF. CDR3 DNA sequence: TGTGCCAGCAGCTTTTTCGTCGGACAGGGACTTTATACCGGGGAGCTGTTTTTT.